This T cell receptor (beta chain) was identified during a study of blood T cells in healthy people across ages. CDR1 is MNHEY, CDR2 SVGAGI, per germline. V lost 4 bases and J lost 7; bases outside the gene matches: 5. The CDR3 covers 15 residues. This clonotype was recorded a few times. The authors ran a second PCR of about 7 to 11 cycles using a sample-barcoded 5' primer and a J-beta primer mix. TCRdb used MiXCR to reprocess the 5' RACE reads, holding one entry per CDR3 protein. This table has roughly 1,500,000 distinct CDR3 sequences, around two fifths appearing once. Samples each yielded at least 5.5 micrograms of total RNA.

The chain joins TRBV6-5 to TRBJ1-5; 12 positions match TRBD1. This TCR came from a woman under 30 in good health. The sequenced sample was blood. CDR3 residues: CASSSGQGAGQPQHF. CDR3 nucleotides: TGTGCCAGCAGTTCGGGACAGGGGGCTGGCCAGCCCCAGCATTTT.